This T cell receptor (beta chain) was captured in a study of blood T cell repertoires in COVID-19. Study as a whole: The cDNA or gDNA used as material had been derived from T cells, B-cell-depleted T cells, or PBMCs.

The V and J ends lost 2 bases and 1 base, in that order; junction bases with no gene match: 7. There are 16 residues in the CDR3. The germline gives CDR1 SGHKS, CDR2 YYEKEE (reference sequence). Under the authors' procedure: Amplification with reference gene primers provided the estimates of nucleated cell counts. The repertoire was sequenced with immunoSEQ multiplex PCR; TCRdb's copy has only in-frame clones and lacks some. V, J and clone size are taken as reported in that table, and D and trimming were inferred from the DNA itself. The data hold 300,000 to 400,000 clones, with roughly 87% observed a single time.

This clonotype originated in a woman younger than 45 who had recovered from COVID-19. The sample comprised PBMCs or T cells enriched from blood (not recorded which). The rearrangement joins TRBV5-5 to TRBJ2-3; 7 bases align to TRBD2. The CDR3 DNA reads TGTGCCAGCAGCTTCGTGCGGGGGATAGGCACAGATACGCAGTATTTT. Translating it yields CASSFVRGIGTDTQYF.